These T cell receptor beta chains were read from a single sample in a study of blood T cell repertoires in COVID-19. Repertoires were generated with immunoSEQ multiplex PCR, while TCRdb's copy carries only in-frame clones and drops some. The sample has hundreds of thousands of clones; 86% are singletons. The sample comprised peripheral blood. Receptors originate from a woman aged 30 to 39 with active or convalescent COVID-19. The CDR3 runs from the conserved cysteine through the conserved F or W. The D gene is left open where the match is weak. Some rows have no size entry. The others give once, few or many, or a class for an expanded clone.

V gene: TRBV6-1
D gene: TRBD1
J gene: TRBJ2-7
clone size: .
CDR3 DNA: TGTGCCAGCAGTGAAAGGGACAGTCACGAGCAGTACTTC
CDR3 protein: CASSERDSHEQYF

V gene: TRBV19
D gene: .
J gene: TRBJ1-2
clone size: few
CDR3 DNA: TGTGCCAGTAGTATTGGGAGCGGGGTCGGATACTATGGCTACACCTTC
CDR3 protein: CASSIGSGVGYYGYTF

V gene: TRBV5-1
D gene: .
J gene: TRBJ1-1
clone size: few
CDR3 DNA: TGCGCCAGCAGCTTAGCTGGGAACACTGAAGCTTTCTTT
CDR3 protein: CASSLAGNTEAFF

V gene: TRBV9
D gene: .
J gene: TRBJ1-1
clone size: .
CDR3 DNA: TGTGCCAGCGCAGGAAGCATGAACACTGAAGCTTTCTTT
CDR3 protein: CASAGSMNTEAFF

V gene: TRBV2
D gene: TRBD1
J gene: TRBJ1-4
clone size: once
CDR3 DNA: TGTGCCAGCAGTATGGACAGGGCTAATGAAAAACTGTTTTTT
CDR3 protein: CASSMDRANEKLFF

V gene: TRBV9
D gene: .
J gene: TRBJ1-3
clone size: .
CDR3 DNA: TGTGCCAGCAGCGTCTATGACAGTGGAAACACCATATATTTT
CDR3 protein: CASSVYDSGNTIYF

V gene: TRBV3-1/TRBV3-2
D gene: .
J gene: TRBJ1-3
clone size: once
CDR3 DNA: TGTGCCAGCAGCCAACTAACAGGGCCCTCTGGAAACACCATATATTTT
CDR3 protein: CASSQLTGPSGNTIYF

V gene: TRBV4-1
D gene: .
J gene: TRBJ1-2
clone size: .
CDR3 DNA: TGCGCCAGCAGCCAAGAAACCGGTTACCCTAACTATGGCTACACCTTC
CDR3 protein: CASSQETGYPNYGYTF

V gene: TRBV6-1
D gene: TRBD1
J gene: TRBJ1-5
clone size: .
CDR3 DNA: TGTGCCAGCAGTGGGGGGGGAAGGACAGGGAAAAATCAGCCCCAGCATTTT
CDR3 protein: CASSGGGRTGKNQPQHF

V gene: TRBV6-5
D gene: TRBD1
J gene: TRBJ1-1
clone size: .
CDR3 DNA: TGTGCCAGCAGTACCCGGGACAGGGTTACTGAAGCTTTCTTT
CDR3 protein: CASSTRDRVTEAFF

V gene: TRBV3-1/TRBV3-2
D gene: TRBD2
J gene: TRBJ2-1
clone size: .
CDR3 DNA: TGTGCCAGCGGGTCAGGACTAGCGGTCTACAATGAGCAGTTCTTC
CDR3 protein: CASGSGLAVYNEQFF

V gene: TRBV5-1
D gene: .
J gene: TRBJ2-3
clone size: .
CDR3 DNA: TGCGCCAGCAGTAGAGGCTACGGGGGGCCTGTCACAGATACGCAGTATTTT
CDR3 protein: CASSRGYGGPVTDTQYF

V gene: TRBV19
D gene: .
J gene: TRBJ1-5
clone size: .
CDR3 DNA: TGTGCCAGTAGTATAGAAAACGGTAGCAATCAGCCCCAGCATTTT
CDR3 protein: CASSIENGSNQPQHF

V gene: TRBV2
D gene: TRBD2
J gene: TRBJ2-3
clone size: .
CDR3 DNA: TGTGCCAGCAGCGGACTAGCGGGAGACCAGTATTTT
CDR3 protein: CASSGLAGDQYF

V gene: TRBV6-5
D gene: TRBD1
J gene: TRBJ1-2
clone size: .
CDR3 DNA: TGTGCCAGCAGCAACGCCGTGACAGGGTCCTATGGCTACACCTTC
CDR3 protein: CASSNAVTGSYGYTF

V gene: TRBV10-3
D gene: TRBD1
J gene: TRBJ1-2
clone size: .
CDR3 DNA: TGTGCCATCAGTGGGCCAACTCGGGGACAGGGGGCGCCCGGCTACACCTTC
CDR3 protein: CAISGPTRGQGAPGYTF

V gene: TRBV27
D gene: .
J gene: TRBJ1-5
clone size: once
CDR3 DNA: TGTGCCAGCAGTTTCCCAGGCCGGCCCCAGCATTTT
CDR3 protein: CASSFPGRPQHF

V gene: TRBV4-1
D gene: .
J gene: TRBJ1-3
clone size: .
CDR3 DNA: TGCGCCAGCAGCCAAGTTATCGAGGGAATAACAGGAAACACCATATATTTT
CDR3 protein: CASSQVIEGITGNTIYF

V gene: TRBV12-2
D gene: .
J gene: TRBJ2-3
clone size: .
CDR3 DNA: TGTGCAAGTCGCCTCCCCCCGCGGGCTTATCCTAGCACAGATACGCAGTATTTT
CDR3 protein: CASRLPPRAYPSTDTQYF

V gene: TRBV27
D gene: TRBD1
J gene: TRBJ2-5
clone size: .
CDR3 DNA: TGTGCCAGCAGTTCGGGACAGGGTGTACTCCAAGAGACCCAGTACTTC
CDR3 protein: CASSSGQGVLQETQYF

V gene: TRBV4-1
D gene: TRBD1
J gene: TRBJ1-2
clone size: .
CDR3 DNA: TGCGCCAGCAGCCAAGAGGGACAGATCTATGGCTACACCTTC
CDR3 protein: CASSQEGQIYGYTF

V gene: TRBV19
D gene: .
J gene: TRBJ1-4
clone size: .
CDR3 DNA: TGTGCCAGTAGTATTGTGGTTGCGACGGGCCACGGGGGACTGTTTTTT
CDR3 protein: CASSIVVATGHGGLFF

V gene: TRBV11-2
D gene: TRBD2
J gene: TRBJ2-1
clone size: .
CDR3 DNA: TGTGCCAGCAGCTTAATTGCGGGGGGGCTGTACAATGAGCAGTTCTTC
CDR3 protein: CASSLIAGGLYNEQFF

V gene: TRBV15
D gene: .
J gene: TRBJ2-3
clone size: .
CDR3 DNA: TGTGCCACCGGGACTCAGGCCGCAGATACGCAGTATTTT
CDR3 protein: CATGTQAADTQYF

V gene: TRBV3-1/TRBV3-2
D gene: TRBD1
J gene: TRBJ1-6
clone size: .
CDR3 DNA: TGTGCCAGCAGTTCGGGACAGGGGAATTCACCCCTCCACTTT
CDR3 protein: CASSSGQGNSPLHF

V gene: TRBV2
D gene: .
J gene: TRBJ1-3
clone size: .
CDR3 DNA: TGTGCCAGCAGTGAAGCGCGGGGGGGAAGAAACACCATATATTTT
CDR3 protein: CASSEARGGRNTIYF

V gene: TRBV5-4
D gene: .
J gene: TRBJ1-2
clone size: .
CDR3 DNA: TGTGCCAGCAGCTTGGACAGGGTCTATGGCTACACCTTC
CDR3 protein: CASSLDRVYGYTF

V gene: TRBV5-1
D gene: .
J gene: TRBJ2-1
clone size: .
CDR3 DNA: TGCGCCAGCAGCTTGGTGACGGGGGTAACCTACAATGAGCAGTTCTTC
CDR3 protein: CASSLVTGVTYNEQFF

V gene: TRBV5-1
D gene: TRBD1
J gene: TRBJ2-7
clone size: .
CDR3 DNA: TGCGCCAGCAGCGAGGACAGGGTTCCCTCCTACGAGCAGTACTTC
CDR3 protein: CASSEDRVPSYEQYF

V gene: TRBV5-5
D gene: .
J gene: TRBJ2-7
clone size: .
CDR3 DNA: TGTGCCAGCAGCTTGGGGACGGGAGCCTACGAGCAGTACTTC
CDR3 protein: CASSLGTGAYEQYF

V gene: TRBV6-4
D gene: .
J gene: TRBJ2-3
clone size: .
CDR3 DNA: TGTGCCAGCAGTGAGGGGCGCAGCACAGATACGCAGTATTTT
CDR3 protein: CASSEGRSTDTQYF

V gene: TRBV2
D gene: .
J gene: TRBJ2-5
clone size: .
CDR3 DNA: TGTGCCAGCAGTGATAAGGGGACTTCGATAGAGACCCAGTACTTC
CDR3 protein: CASSDKGTSIETQYF

V gene: TRBV13
D gene: .
J gene: TRBJ1-2
clone size: once
CDR3 DNA: TGTGCCAGCAGCTTAGGAATAGTCCTCCCTGGCGGGGGCTACACCTTC
CDR3 protein: CASSLGIVLPGGGYTF

V gene: TRBV6-1
D gene: TRBD2
J gene: TRBJ2-2
clone size: .
CDR3 DNA: TGTGCCAGCAGTGAAATGCTACTAGCGGTGAACACCGGGGAGCTGTTTTTT
CDR3 protein: CASSEMLLAVNTGELFF

V gene: TRBV19
D gene: TRBD1
J gene: TRBJ1-2
clone size: .
CDR3 DNA: TGTGCCAGTAGTCGGGACAGCAACTATGGCTACACCTTC
CDR3 protein: CASSRDSNYGYTF

V gene: TRBV19
D gene: TRBD2
J gene: TRBJ2-7
clone size: .
CDR3 DNA: TGTGCCAGTAGTTTGGGACTAGCGGAGTACTCCTACGAGCAGTACTTC
CDR3 protein: CASSLGLAEYSYEQYF

V gene: TRBV18
D gene: .
J gene: TRBJ2-1
clone size: .
CDR3 DNA: TGTGCCAGCTCACCTCAGGGGAATGAGCAGTTCTTC
CDR3 protein: CASSPQGNEQFF

V gene: TRBV14
D gene: .
J gene: TRBJ2-7
clone size: .
CDR3 DNA: TGTGCCAGCAGCCAAGTAGTCGCCCCGCTCTACGAGCAGTACTTC
CDR3 protein: CASSQVVAPLYEQYF

V gene: TRBV12-5
D gene: .
J gene: TRBJ2-1
clone size: .
CDR3 DNA: TGTGCTAGTGGTTTGTACGGAGGGGATGCCTACAATGAGCAGTTCTTC
CDR3 protein: CASGLYGGDAYNEQFF

V gene: TRBV7-6
D gene: TRBD1
J gene: TRBJ2-2
clone size: .
CDR3 DNA: TGTGCCAGCAGCTCACAGGGGTCTGGGACCGGGGAGCTGTTTTTT
CDR3 protein: CASSSQGSGTGELFF

V gene: TRBV6-6
D gene: .
J gene: TRBJ1-1
clone size: once
CDR3 DNA: TGTGCCAGCAGTTACTCCCAGGCTAACACTGAAGCTTTCTTT
CDR3 protein: CASSYSQANTEAFF

V gene: TRBV5-1
D gene: TRBD1
J gene: TRBJ1-5
clone size: .
CDR3 DNA: TGCGCCAGCAGCCCGGGAGGGACAGGGTGGGAGCCCCAGCATTTT
CDR3 protein: CASSPGGTGWEPQHF